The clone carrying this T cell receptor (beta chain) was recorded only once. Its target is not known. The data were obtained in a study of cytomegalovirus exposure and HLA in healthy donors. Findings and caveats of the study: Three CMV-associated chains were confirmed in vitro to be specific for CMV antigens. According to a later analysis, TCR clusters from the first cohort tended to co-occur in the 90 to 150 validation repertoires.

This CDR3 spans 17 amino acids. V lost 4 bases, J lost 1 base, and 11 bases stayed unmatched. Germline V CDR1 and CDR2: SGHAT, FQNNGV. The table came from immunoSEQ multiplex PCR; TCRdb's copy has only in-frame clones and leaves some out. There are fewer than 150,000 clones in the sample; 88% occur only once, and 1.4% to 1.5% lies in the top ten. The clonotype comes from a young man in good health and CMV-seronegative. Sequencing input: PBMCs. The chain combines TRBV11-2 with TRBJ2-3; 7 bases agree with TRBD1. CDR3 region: CASSSPFGQEGTDTQYF. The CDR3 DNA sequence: TGTGCCAGCAGCTCCCCATTCGGACAGGAGGGCACAGATACGCAGTATTTT.